The clone carrying this T cell receptor beta chain was counted many times. Its antigen is currently unknown. The data were obtained in a study of T cells after posttransplantation cyclophosphamide. The study, taken as a whole, reports: Blood and skin or GI T cell repertoires showed limited TRB overlap.

TCRdb's table, derived via immunoSEQ multiplex PCR, lists solely in-frame clones and lacks some. The sample was found to contain roughly 49,000 clones, and every one recurs. This related bone marrow graft donor gave peripheral blood on the day of marrow donation. Input material: PBMCs. The clonotype comes from a man aged 40-50 years in good health, CMV-negative, and a related stem cell transplant donor.

The CDR3 spells CASSWGSGQNTGELFF. The CDR3 nucleotides are TGCGCCAGCAGCTGGGGATCCGGACAGAACACCGGGGAGCTGTTTTTT. The rearrangement uses TRBV5-1 and TRBJ2-2; a possible D gene is TRBD1 (5 bases). The CDR3 totals 16 residues. Trimming pared 3 bases from V and 1 base from J, leaving 13 bases between. Germline CDR1 reads SGHRS; CDR2 reads YFSETQ. Full variable domain (remainder filled in from reference TRBV5-1 and TRBJ2-2): KAGVTQTPRYLIKTRGQQVTLSCSPISGHRSVSWYQQTPGQGLQFLFEYFSETQRNKGNFPGRFSGRQFSNSRSEMNVSTLELGDSALYLCASSWGSGQNTGELFFGEGSRLTVL.